This passage covers 25 T cell receptor beta chains from one sample sequenced in a study of cytomegalovirus exposure and HLA in healthy donors. Primers: 60 Vbeta forward and 13 Jbeta reverse. The data were produced by immunoSEQ multiplex PCR, yet TCRdb's version contains in-frame clones alone and is incomplete. Among about 100,000 clones listed, roughly 80% were seen once. The sequenced sample consisted of PBMCs. These receptors were taken from a woman in her sixties or seventies in good health and CMV-seronegative.

The chain is built from TRBV2 and TRBJ1-1; the match to TRBD1 covers 8 bases. J lost 2 bases, V lost 7 bases, and 3 bases had no gene match. CDR3 length: 13 amino acids. The germline gives CDR1 SNHLY, CDR2 FYNNEI. The CDR3 DNA reads as TGTGCCAGCATGGACAGGGCCAACACTGAAGCTTTCTTT. It is translated as CASMDRANTEAFF. The full variable domain, completed using reference TRBV2 and TRBJ1-1, is EPEVTQTPSHQVTQMGQEVILRCVPISNHLYFYWYRQILGQKVEFLVSFYNNEISEKSEIFDDQFSVERPDGSNFTLKIRSTKLEDSAMYFCASMDRANTEAFFGQGTRLTVV.

The chain joins TRBV5-1 to TRBJ2-2; 8 bases agree with TRBD1. Trimming cost V 0 bases and J 7 bases; bases outside gene matches: 5. The CDR3 spans 15 residues. Germline V gene data show CDR1 as SGHRS and CDR2 as YFSETQ. CDR3 sequence (DNA): TGCGCCAGCAGCTTGGCCCAGGGGGCAGTCGGGGAGCTGTTTTTT. Translation gives CASSLAQGAVGELFF.

On this clone: This is likely a read error, given that the CDR3 carries no conserved phenylalanine or tryptophan at its end. No DNA is shown, since the ends of the CDR3 on it are uncertain; the CDR3 is the one TCRdb lists. The rearrangement joins TRBV12-1 to TRBJ1-1. TRBV12-1 is reported as a pseudogene. The CDR3 is 12 residues long, counting both termini. CDR3 residues: CASSLCRDSGGL.

The chain has TRBV4-3 and TRBJ1-6, with 8 bases lining up with TRBD1. J gave up 6 bases and V 6 bases, and 7 bases lay outside the gene matches. The CDR3 runs to 15 residues. The germline V gene has CDR1 LGHNA and CDR2 YSLEER. The CDR3 DNA follows: TGCGCCAGCAGTCCTGGGACAGGTCCTAATTCACCCCTCCACTTT. Amino acids: CASSPGTGPNSPLHF.

This clone has more than one count but fewer than ten. The chain couples TRBV2 to TRBJ2-5; 7 bases fit TRBD2. The CDR3 has 15 residues. The J segment lost 2 bases and the V segment lost 3 bases, leaving 6 bases of the junction unmatched. Germline V gives CDR1 SNHLY, CDR2 FYNNEI. CDR3 nucleotides: TGTGCCAGCAGTGATGCCCTAGCGGCACAAGAGACCCAGTACTTC. Translation gives CASSDALAAQETQYF. The whole variable domain, filled in from reference TRBV2 and TRBJ2-5, reads EPEVTQTPSHQVTQMGQEVILRCVPISNHLYFYWYRQILGQKVEFLVSFYNNEISEKSEIFDDQFSVERPDGSNFTLKIRSTKLEDSAMYFCASSDALAAQETQYFGPGTRLLVL.

This clone was observed a single time. The J gene is TRBJ2-1, the V gene TRBV9; a possible D gene is TRBD2 (6 bases). Germline loops: CDR1 SGDLS, CDR2 YYNGEE. The CDR3 has 15 residues. Trimming left V 0 bases short and J 3 bases short, with 10 bases between. The CDR3 bases are TGTGCCAGCAGCGTAGGGCGGGAAGGCTACAATGAGCAGTTCTTC. Protein: CASSVGREGYNEQFF.

The V gene is TRBV25-1, the J gene TRBJ2-3; the D gene is possibly TRBD1 (6 bases). V shed 6 bases and J shed 0 bases, with 10 bases lying between them. Germline V gives CDR1 MGHDK, CDR2 SYGVNS. The CDR3 is 14 residues long. Here the CDR3 DNA reads TGTGCCAGCAGCAGGGGTGGAAGCACAGATACGCAGTATTTT. Amino acids: CASSRGGSTDTQYF. Drawing the rest from reference TRBV25-1 and TRBJ2-3, the complete variable domain is EADIYQTPRYLVIGTGKKITLECSQTMGHDKMYWYQQDPGMELHLIHYSYGVNSTEKGDLSSESTVSRIRTEHFPLTLESARPSHTSQYLCASSRGGSTDTQYFGPGTRLTVL.

The rearrangement uses TRBV2 and TRBJ1-6; tentative D call: TRBD1 (5 bases). CDR1 SNHLY and CDR2 FYNNEI come from the germline V gene. Trimming left V 7 bases short and J 3 bases short, with 10 bases between. The CDR3 is 14 residues long. CDR3 nucleotides: TGTGCCAGCATTAAAGGGGACTATAATTCACCCCTCCACTTT. The encoded protein is CASIKGDYNSPLHF.

This chain connects TRBV18 to TRBJ2-7; possibly TRBD1 for D (5 bases). Germline V gene sequence: CDR1 KGHSH, CDR2 LQKENI. CDR3 size: 12 residues. V lost 1 base and J 4 bases, leaving 5 bases between the germline ends. The CDR3 nucleotides read TGTGCCAGCTCACCACGACAGTACGAGCAGTACTTC. Translated, it gives CASSPRQYEQYF.

The chain has TRBV27 and TRBJ1-6, with TRBD1 identical over 7 bases. This CDR3 spans 13 amino acids. Germline CDR1 MNHEY, CDR2 SMNVEV (reference sequence). V was pared by 5 bases and J by 8 bases, with 3 bases of the junction left unmatched. CDR3 sequence reads: CASSTGQDSPLHF. Written as DNA, the CDR3 is TGTGCCAGCAGTACCGGACAGGATTCACCCCTCCACTTT.

V usage is TRBV10-1 and J usage is TRBJ2-3, with D perhaps TRBD2 (5 bases). The CDR3 runs to 14 residues. V was clipped by 2 bases and J by 3 bases, with 9 bases between them. The germline gives CDR1 WNHNN, CDR2 SYGVQD (reference sequence). The CDR3 DNA reads TGCGCCAGCAGTGAGCCGGGAACGACAGATACGCAGTATTTT. Translating gives CASSEPGTTDTQYF.

V is TRBV30 and J is TRBJ2-3; TRBD2 agrees at 10 bases. Germline values: CDR1 GTSNPN, CDR2 SVGIG (reference sequence). V shed 1 base and J 1 base; nucleotides not matched to a gene: 2. The CDR3 sequence is 15 residues long. The CDR3 sequence is CAWSAGTSGTDTQYF. In DNA form, the CDR3 reads TGTGCCTGGAGTGCCGGGACTAGCGGCACAGATACGCAGTATTTT.

The rearrangement uses TRBV28 and TRBJ1-2, with D uncertain. Deletions cut 5 bases from V and 2 bases from J, with 6 bases between. CDR1 MDHEN and CDR2 SYDVKM come from the germline V gene. The CDR3 covers 12 residues. The CDR3 reads CASSLENYGYTF. The CDR3 nucleotides read TGTGCCAGCAGTCTGGAGAACTATGGCTACACCTTC.

The rearrangement joins TRBV4-3 to TRBJ1-1, with unresolved D. CDR3 length: 15 amino acids. Looked up from germline, CDR1 is LGHNA and CDR2 is YSLEER. V was trimmed by 4 bases and J by 0 bases, leaving 12 bases between them. The CDR3 DNA sequence: TGCGCCAGCAGCCTGGCTGTCGTCATGAACACTGAAGCTTTCTTT. Amino acids: CASSLAVVMNTEAFF.

The V and J genes are TRBV6-6 and TRBJ1-3, with a weak D call TRBD1 (6 bases). Germline CDR1 and CDR2: MNHNY and SVGAGI (reference sequence). The length of the CDR3 is 15 residues. V shed 6 bases and J shed 0 bases, with 12 bases lying between them. The DNA of the CDR3 is TGTGCCAGCAGCCGAACAGGGTCCTCTGGAAACACCATATATTTT. Translating it yields CASSRTGSSGNTIYF.

The rearrangement uses TRBV6-5 and TRBJ2-3, with D unresolved. The germline CDR1 and CDR2 sequences are MNHEY and SVGAGI. The CDR3 consists of 15 residues. The V and J ends lost 5 bases and 6 bases respectively, with 18 bases between them. The CDR3 sequence: CASSTMGPTPDTQYF. The CDR3 DNA reads TGTGCCAGCAGTACGATGGGCCCAACCCCCGATACGCAGTATTTT.

The gene calls are TRBV28 and TRBJ2-6; 8 nucleotides line up with TRBD1. The CDR3 has 16 amino acids. Germline values: CDR1 MDHEN, CDR2 SYDVKM. J was trimmed by 2 bases and V by 5 bases; bases with no gene match: 5. The CDR3 DNA is TGTGCCAGCAGTATATCAGGGGGCGCTGGGGCCAACGTCCTGACTTTC. It codes for CASSISGGAGANVLTF. Filled out from reference TRBV28 and TRBJ2-6, the complete variable domain reads DVKVTQSSRYLVKRTGEKVFLECVQDMDHENMFWYRQDPGLGLRLIYFSYDVKMKEKGDIPEGYSVSREKKERFSLILESASTNQTSMYLCASSISGGAGANVLTFGAGSRLTVL.

A few counts support this clone. The chain carries TRBV10-3 and TRBJ1-4; D is perhaps TRBD1 (5 bases). Trimming removed 5 bases at V and 8 bases at J, with 21 bases between. Germline V gives CDR1 ENHRY, CDR2 SYGVKD. The CDR3 is made up of 16 amino acids. The CDR3 nucleotides read TGTGCCATCAGTTCATCCATTGGGGCTCTGCGAGAAAAACTGTTTTTT. Residues: CAISSSIGALREKLFF.

This chain joins TRBV6-5 and TRBJ2-3, with D perhaps matching TRBD2 (7 bases). Germline V lookup: CDR1 MNHEY, CDR2 SVGAGI. The V end lost 4 bases, the J end lost 0 bases, and 14 bases lay between the germline ends. The CDR3 is 16 residues long. CDR3 residues: CASSWGGAASTDTQYF. The CDR3 DNA is TGTGCCAGCAGTTGGGGGGGCGCGGCTAGCACAGATACGCAGTATTTT.

This clone was counted between two and nine times. The genes are TRBV28 and TRBJ2-1; 7 nucleotides agree with TRBD2. Germline-derived CDR1 and CDR2 are MDHEN and SYDVKM. The CDR3 consists of 15 residues. V shed 6 bases and J 5 bases; nucleotides not matched to a gene: 10. In nucleotides, the CDR3 is TGTGCCAGCAGAAGCGGGGCGGCGGGGGACAATGAGCAGTTCTTC. This gives the protein CASRSGAAGDNEQFF.

This sequence joins TRBV6-1 and TRBJ2-7, with no clear D. The CDR3 has 15 residues. Germline V gene sequence: CDR1 MNHNS, CDR2 SASEGT. V dropped 2 bases and J dropped 4 bases, with 15 bases sitting between them. CDR3 bases: TGTGCCAGCAGTGAACCATCGGTCGTCCTTTACGAGCAGTACTTC. It codes for CASSEPSVVLYEQYF.

The V and J genes are TRBV30 and TRBJ1-4, with no clear D. V was pared by 2 bases and J by 7 bases, with 11 bases between. The CDR3 extends over 13 amino acids. Per the germline V gene, CDR1 is GTSNPN and CDR2 is SVGIG (reference sequence). The CDR3 DNA sequence: TGTGCCTGGAGTCGGCAGGCGGGTGAAAAACTGTTTTTT. Translation: CAWSRQAGEKLFF.

This clone was seen just once. This chain connects TRBV5-1 to TRBJ1-2; D possibly corresponds to TRBD1 (6 bases). The ends were cut back, 7 bases at V and 5 bases at J, with 18 bases in the middle. Germline CDR1 reads SGHRS; CDR2 reads YFSETQ. This CDR3 is built from 14 residues. The CDR3 DNA is TGCGCCAGCTCTTGGCCGGGACAAGAATATGGCTACACCTTC. It codes for CASSWPGQEYGYTF.

The chain recombines TRBV2 with TRBJ2-6, with a weak D call TRBD1 (5 bases). The CDR3 length is 15 residues. Trimming pared 7 bases from V and 2 bases from J, leaving 12 bases between. Germline loops: CDR1 SNHLY, CDR2 FYNNEI. The CDR3 DNA is TGTGCCAGCACCCAAGGGGCGGCTGGGGCCAACGTCCTGACTTTC. This sequence encodes CASTQGAAGANVLTF.

V and J are TRBV10-3 and TRBJ2-3, with D hard to call. V was clipped by 3 bases and J by 5 bases, with 18 bases between them. CDR1 is ENHRY and CDR2 is SYGVKD in the germline V gene. The CDR3 loop spans 16 amino acids. The CDR3 nucleotides read TGTGCCATCAGTGAAGATAGAGAGCCTGCCGAAGATACGCAGTATTTT. This gives the protein CAISEDREPAEDTQYF.